The entry that follows covers one TCR beta chain sequence. TCRdb's copy holds only in-frame clones and misses some; the assay was immunoSEQ multiplex PCR. Of approximately 500,000 clones in the sample, 70% to 90% are singletons; the top ten hold roughly 13%. These data originate in a study of Ad26.COV2.S vaccination and SARS-CoV-2 variants. The treatment denotes: roughly 19 received Ad26.COV2.S at low or high dose, single or two shots; several received placebo; per-sample allocation not given. Sample collection was performed on day 63 after the first vaccine or placebo injection. V lost 6 bases and J 5 bases, leaving 16 bases between the germline ends. CDR1 and CDR2 (germline): LNHNV, YYDKDF (reference sequence). CDR3 length: 14 residues.

The chain has TRBV15 and TRBJ2-5, with D possibly matching TRBD1 (5 bases). The TCR originated in a person aged 18-60 years who received the Ad26.COV2.S COVID-19 vaccine or a placebo. This specimen was peripheral blood, taken in a trial of Ad26.COV2.S vaccine versus placebo. CDR3 sequence (DNA): TGTGCCACCAGGGGGCAGGCCCTCGAGGAGACCCAGTACTTC. This encodes CATRGQALEETQYF.